These T cell receptor beta chains were read from a single sample in a study of CD8 T cells in ankylosing spondylitis. One entry per CDR3 protein, called by TCRdb with MiXCR from the 5' RACE reads. In the table there are approximately 240,000 distinct CDR3 sequences, 20% to 30% of which are singletons. The sequenced material came from blood, either unsorted or a sorted T cell fraction (not recorded which). These receptors came from a male donor with ankylosing spondylitis or in good health (not recorded which). Each CDR3 is given with its conserved first and last residue. The order of the fields is CDR3 length, D gene, V gene, CDR3 protein. The D gene is left open where the match is weak.

13 | TRBD1 | TRBV12-3/TRBV12-4 | CASRGQGNQPQHF
13 | . | TRBV12-5 | CASGLGHHNEQFF
14 | TRBD1 | TRBV12-3/TRBV12-4 | CASSTQGIRYEQYF
12 | . | TRBV5-1 | CASSLWQDEQFF
13 | . | TRBV10-1 | CASPQETNEKLFF
14 | TRBD1 | TRBV12-3/TRBV12-4 | CASSWTGDLDEQYF
12 | . | TRBV20-1 | CSARPPGHEQYF
15 | TRBD1 | TRBV12-3/TRBV12-4 | CASSGLGQGLGEQYF
13 | TRBD1 | TRBV5-4 | CASSRQGVYEQYF
16 | TRBD2 | TRBV29-1 | CSGEGLAGVSTGELFF
13 | . | TRBV12-3/TRBV12-4 | CASSFAGEDSYTF
16 | TRBD2 | TRBV6-1 | CASSEASGGYQETQYF
16 | TRBD1 | TRBV5-1 | CASSLPPPRGLETQYF
10 | . | TRBV28 | CASSQVEQYF
11 | . | TRBV29-1 | CSVGPGSEQYF
13 | . | TRBV20-1 | CSAAAGDQETQYF
14 | . | TRBV15 | CATSRDLGEDEQYF
14 | . | TRBV30 | CAWTPTGWDTEAFF
14 | . | TRBV20-1 | CSARRSGGGDGYTF
12 | . | TRBV5-1 | CASSLNRDDQYF
15 | TRBD2 | TRBV7-3 | CASSHSSGTYNEQFF
13 | . | TRBV12-3/TRBV12-4 | CASSPRGSHGYTF
15 | TRBD2 | TRBV6-1 | CASSRGLAGGWEQFF
14 | . | TRBV7-2 | CASSLLGPSYEQYF
15 | . | TRBV10-3 | CAISELSGANEKLFF
16 | TRBD2 | TRBV18 | CASSHPAAGAYNEQFF
13 | TRBD1 | TRBV5-5 | CASSYDRADTQYF
13 | . | TRBV27 | CASSTWGEETQYF
13 | . | TRBV12-5 | CASGNSNTDTQYF
15 | TRBD2 | TRBV27 | CASTQRPGLAYEQYF
17 | . | TRBV4-1 | CASSQGVGGNSNQPQHF
14 | . | TRBV12-3/TRBV12-4 | CASTPGQGSETQYF
17 | TRBD2 | TRBV9 | CASSELAGASINNEQFF
15 | TRBD2 | TRBV20-1 | CSARPLAGFGDTQYF
14 | . | TRBV7-9 | CASSYSSSTDTQYF